Shown below are 26 T cell receptor beta chains from a single sample sequenced in a study of CD8+CD57+ T cells in acquired aplastic anemia listed by TCRdb under 2018. Flow cytometry had shown CD8+CD57+ cell expansion in the patients selected for sequencing. Sequencing was carried out with an Illumina HiSeq 2000. Genomic DNA was used as template for profiling of TCR beta VDJ combinations and CDR3 sequences. The public reads were reprocessed in TCRdb via fastp at Q25 and MiXCR, keeping in-frame beta chains. Under each unique CDR3 protein, matching rows form one entry showing the most common genes and DNA. Recorded for this sample are 250,000 to 350,000 distinct CDR3 sequences; about three fifths of them occurred a single time. The ten most abundant clones make up 1% to 1.5% of the sample. Sample: sorted CD4+, CD8+, or CD8+CD57+ T cells (not recorded which) from PBMCs. All receptors derive from a human donor with aplastic anemia.

In this sample, this clonotype turned up once. This chain connects TRBV20-1 to TRBJ1-6; tentative D call: TRBD1 (6 bases). The CDR3 has 15 residues. Deletions cut 6 bases from V and 8 bases from J, with 20 bases between. The germline CDR1 and CDR2 sequences are DFQATT and SNEGSKA (reference sequence). The CDR3 reads CSAVRGGQFDSPLHF. CDR3 nucleotides: TGCAGTGCCGTCCGGGGTGGACAGTTTGATTCACCCCTCCACTTT.

At least ten counts were recorded for this clonotype. This chain joins TRBV10-3 and TRBJ1-2; possibly TRBD1 for D (5 bases). CDR1 and CDR2 from the germline V gene are ENHRY and SYGVKD. V lost 3 bases and J 0 bases, leaving 8 bases between the germline ends. The CDR3 length is 14 residues. The CDR3 here is CAISDQGTNYGYTF. As DNA, the CDR3 is TGTGCCATCAGTGATCAGGGAACTAACTATGGCTACACCTTC.

In its sample, this clonotype was seen many times. This sequence joins TRBV12-3 or TRBV12-4 and TRBJ2-5; D is unresolved. V lost 5 bases and J 5 bases, leaving 9 bases between the germline ends. The CDR3 has 12 residues. The CDR3 DNA follows: TGTGCCAGCAGTGGAACGGGTGAGACCCAGTACTTC. It translates to CASSGTGETQYF.

This clonotype showed up just a few times. This rearrangement joins TRBV7-9 to TRBJ1-1; weak D call: TRBD1 (5 bases). The CDR3 runs 14 residues. The V and J ends lost 1 base and 1 base respectively, with 7 bases between them. Germline loops: CDR1 SEHNR, CDR2 FQNEAQ (reference sequence). In DNA form, the CDR3 reads TGTGCCAGCAGCTTAGAGGGACGGAACACTGAAGCTTTCTTT. Encoded protein: CASSLEGRNTEAFF.

CDR3 sequence reads: CASSDRQGAHTGANVLTF. CDR3 bases: TGTGCCAGCAGCGACAGACAGGGGGCGCATACTGGGGCCAACGTCCTGACTTTC. J is TRBJ2-6 and V is TRBV11-2; TRBD1 matches 10 bases. The ends lost 5 bases at V and 2 bases at J; junction bases unmatched: 9. The CDR3 spans 18 residues. Germline V gene sequence: CDR1 SGHAT, CDR2 FQNNGV.

The CDR3 is CSARVQGTVDGYTF. In nucleotides, the CDR3 is TGCAGTGCTAGGGTACAGGGTACGGTGGATGGCTACACCTTC. The chain employs TRBV20-1 and TRBJ1-2; TRBD1 might be the D (6 bases). CDR3 length: 14 residues. Germline V gene sequence: CDR1 DFQATT, CDR2 SNEGSKA (reference sequence). Trimming cost V 3 bases and J 6 bases, with 17 bases left between them.

This clonotype appeared many times. The chain has TRBV5-5 and TRBJ2-5, with TRBD2 as a possible D gene (5 bases). Trimming left V 4 bases short and J 7 bases short, with 14 bases between. The CDR3 extends over 13 amino acids. The germline gives CDR1 SGHKS, CDR2 YYEKEE (reference sequence). The CDR3 sequence: CASSNDGAGTQYF. For the CDR3, the DNA is TGTGCCAGCAGCAACGACGGTGCGGGGACCCAGTACTTC.

This clonotype has at least ten counts. The genes are TRBV20-1 and TRBJ2-5; no firm D call. Germline CDR1 reads DFQATT; CDR2 reads SNEGSKA (reference sequence). V dropped 6 bases and J dropped 5 bases, with 16 bases sitting between them. This CDR3 comprises 13 residues. The CDR3 nucleotides are TGCAGTGCGCCCGCCTGGGCTGGGGAGACCCAGTACTTC. The encoded protein is CSAPAWAGETQYF.

This clonotype was detected many times. The chain recombines TRBV6-5 with TRBJ1-4; TRBD1 might be the D (5 bases). In germline, CDR1 is MNHEY, CDR2 SVGAGI. The CDR3 has 13 residues. V was shortened by 6 bases and J by 2 bases, with 7 bases between the two germline ends. The CDR3 protein is CASRPGTNEKLFF. CDR3 coding DNA: TGTGCCAGCAGGCCAGGGACTAATGAAAAACTGTTTTTT.

This chain joins TRBV5-8 and TRBJ1-2; D is perhaps TRBD1 (6 bases). This CDR3 has 13 amino acids. The V and J ends lost 4 bases and 6 bases respectively, with 13 bases between them. In germline, CDR1 is SGHTS, CDR2 YDEGEE. As DNA, the CDR3 is TGTGCCAGCAGCCCGGGACATGGCCATGGCTACACCTTC. It translates to CASSPGHGHGYTF. Filled out from reference TRBV5-8 and TRBJ1-2, the complete variable domain reads EAGVTQSPTHLIKTRGQQATLRCSPISGHTSVYWYQQALGLGLQFLLWYDEGEERNRGNFPPRFSGRQFPNYSSELNVNALELEDSALYLCASSPGHGHGYTFGSGTRLTVV.

The chain links TRBV14 to TRBJ1-4; 7 bases are a match to TRBD1. Germline V gives CDR1 SGHDN, CDR2 FVKESK. The CDR3 length is 15 residues. V gave up 8 bases and J gave up 7 bases; unmatched junction bases: 13. CDR3 in amino acids: CASSHRGGGVEKLFF. The DNA for the CDR3 is TGTGCCAGCTCCCACAGGGGAGGCGGAGTTGAAAAACTGTTTTTT.

The V call is TRBV20-1, the J call TRBJ2-5, with unresolved D. The germline gives CDR1 DFQATT, CDR2 SNEGSKA (reference sequence). Between the trimmed V and J ends, which lost 6 bases and 1 base, there was a span of 3 bases. The CDR3 is 10 amino acids. The CDR3 nucleotides read TGCAGTGCGGGCCAAGAGACCCAGTACTTC. It encodes CSAGQETQYF.

This chain links TRBV6-2 or TRBV6-3 with TRBJ1-2, with 10 positions matching TRBD1. The CDR3 consists of 15 residues. With V trimmed by 5 bases and J by 0 bases, 3 bases remained unmatched. Germline CDR1 MNHEY, CDR2 SVGEGT. CDR3 nucleotide sequence: TGTGCCAGCAGTGTGGGGACAGGGGCTAACTATGGCTACACCTTC. Translating gives CASSVGTGANYGYTF.

As for this clonotype: The conserved closing phenylalanine or tryptophan is absent in this CDR3, likely reflecting a read error. This chain links TRBV9 with TRBJ1-2; unclear D gene. Trimming stripped 2 bases from V and 3 bases from J, with 5 bases between. Germline-derived CDR1 and CDR2 are SGDLS and YYNGEE. This CDR3 region has 12 residues. In DNA, the CDR3 is TGTGCCAGCAGCGTGATGTACTATGGCTACACCTAC. Its protein is CASSVMYYGYTY.

The chain employs TRBV11-1 and TRBJ1-6; 11 bases match TRBD1. The CDR3 runs 13 residues. In germline, CDR1 is SGHAT, CDR2 FQDESV (reference sequence). V lost 4 bases, J lost 12 bases, and 2 bases stayed unmatched. CDR3 sequence reads: CASSWDRGLPLHF. In nucleotides, the CDR3 is TGTGCCAGCAGCTGGGACAGGGGGTTACCCCTCCACTTT.

This clonotype was found many times. V gene TRBV20-1 combines with J gene TRBJ1-2; D perhaps matches TRBD1 (5 bases). Deletions cut 2 bases from V and 6 bases from J, with 13 bases between. The germline CDR1 and CDR2 sequences are DFQATT and SNEGSKA (reference sequence). The CDR3 runs to 13 residues. The CDR3 here is CSARQGTVDGYTF. In nucleotides, the CDR3 is TGCAGTGCTAGACAGGGAACGGTTGATGGCTACACCTTC.

This clonotype was seen ten or more times. The J gene is TRBJ2-5, the V gene TRBV6-6, with 8 bases matching TRBD2. Germline V gene sequence: CDR1 MNHNY, CDR2 SVGAGI (reference sequence). V lost 5 bases to trimming and J lost 6 bases; unmatched junction nucleotides: 14. This CDR3 is built from 16 residues. The CDR3 DNA sequence: TGTGCCAGCAGTACCGGAAATAGCGGGACTCGACAGACCCAGTACTTC. Its protein product is CASSTGNSGTRQTQYF.

The chain couples TRBV5-1 to TRBJ1-1; D perhaps matches TRBD1 (5 bases). Germline loops: CDR1 SGHRS, CDR2 YFSETQ. The CDR3 loop spans 13 amino acids. The V end lost 1 base, the J end lost 10 bases, and 14 bases lay between the germline ends. The CDR3, as DNA: TGCGCCAGCAGCTTGTCTTCGGGTGGGACAGCTTTCTTT. Its protein product is CASSLSSGGTAFF.

Turning to this clonotype: A much larger clonotype is one base distant, so this may be a read error. The chain links TRBV5-5 to TRBJ2-5; tentatively, D is TRBD2 (5 bases). Per germline, CDR1 SGHKS and CDR2 YYEKEE (reference sequence). The CDR3 extends over 15 amino acids. The CDR3 here is CACSPRPGYQETQYF. CDR3 DNA: TGTGCCTGCAGCCCCAGGCCGGGGTACCAAGAGACCCAGTACTTC.

The chain employs TRBV24-1 and TRBJ2-5; D may be TRBD1 or TRBD2 (6 bases each). Germline values: CDR1 KGHDR, CDR2 SFDVKD. This CDR3 has 14 amino acids. V lost 8 bases and J lost 5, with 17 bases in between. The CDR3 loop is CATTPQGGAETQYF. The CDR3 coding sequence is TGTGCCACCACACCACAGGGCGGGGCCGAGACCCAGTACTTC.

This clonotype was detected ten times or more. V is TRBV7-3 and J is TRBJ2-1; 9 positions match TRBD2. V lost 1 base to trimming and J lost 9 bases; unmatched junction nucleotides: 7. Germline V gene sequence: CDR1 SGHTA, CDR2 FQGTGA. The CDR3 loop spans 15 amino acids. The CDR3 here is CASSLRREGRGEQFF. CDR3 DNA sequence: TGTGCCAGCAGCTTAAGGCGGGAGGGCCGCGGTGAGCAGTTCTTC. Filled out from reference TRBV7-3 and TRBJ2-1, the complete variable domain reads GAGVSQTPSNKVTEKGKYVELRCDPISGHTALYWYRQSLGQGPEFLIYFQGTGAADDSGLPNDRFFAVRPEGSVSTLKIQRTERGDSAVYLCASSLRREGRGEQFFGPGTRLTVL.

The gene calls are TRBV20-1 and TRBJ2-5, with 7 bases aligning to TRBD2. Germline values: CDR1 DFQATT, CDR2 SNEGSKA (reference sequence). This CDR3 has 13 amino acids. DNA of the CDR3: TGCAGCCCGCTACCCAGCGGGGACGAGACCCAGTACTTC. This encodes CSPLPSGDETQYF.

The chain joins TRBV9 to TRBJ2-7; 8 nucleotides align to TRBD2. The V gene's germline CDR1 is SGDLS and CDR2 YYNGEE. This CDR3 has 14 residues. The J segment lost 7 bases and the V segment lost 0 bases, leaving 6 bases of the junction unmatched. The CDR3 here is CASSVAGGPNEQYF. The CDR3 DNA sequence: TGTGCCAGCAGCGTAGCGGGAGGGCCCAATGAGCAGTACTTC.

This clonotype appeared many times. This CDR3 reads CSARGDRGDYGYTF. Here the CDR3 DNA reads TGCAGTGCTAGGGGGGACAGGGGTGACTATGGCTACACCTTC. This sequence joins TRBV20-1 and TRBJ1-2, with TRBD1 matching over 10 bases. This CDR3 spans 14 amino acids. V was clipped by 3 bases and J by 3 bases; unmatched bases: 4. The V gene's germline CDR1 is DFQATT and CDR2 SNEGSKA (reference sequence).

V is TRBV5-1 and J is TRBJ2-2; weak D call: TRBD1 (6 bases). Germline V gives CDR1 SGHRS, CDR2 YFSETQ. The V end lost 0 bases, the J end lost 4 bases, and 13 bases lay between the germline ends. There are 16 residues in the CDR3. The CDR3 DNA follows: TGCGCCAGCAGCTTGGGTCAGGGGCCGACCACCGGGGAGCTGTTTTTT. This translates into CASSLGQGPTTGELFF.

J is TRBJ2-1 and V is TRBV7-3; 7 nucleotides line up with TRBD2. Trimming removed 3 bases from V and 2 bases from J; junction bases left unmatched: 4. The CDR3 totals 15 residues. The germline V gene encodes CDR1 SGHTA and CDR2 FQGTGA. Here the CDR3 DNA reads TGTGCCAGCAGCTTTGCAGCGGGACCCTACAATGAGCAGTTCTTC. This gives the protein CASSFAAGPYNEQFF. Supplemented by reference TRBV7-3 and TRBJ2-1, the full variable domain reads GAGVSQTPSNKVTEKGKYVELRCDPISGHTALYWYRQSLGQGPEFLIYFQGTGAADDSGLPNDRFFAVRPEGSVSTLKIQRTERGDSAVYLCASSFAAGPYNEQFFGPGTRLTVL.